Described below is a single T cell receptor (beta chain) sequence and its context. What it binds is not known. This sample was included in a study of blood T cells in healthy people across ages. General study results and limits: The long-lived group displayed more naive CD4+ cells, plus higher diversity, than the aged donors did. Changes seen in expanded clonotypes were possibly confounded by donor CMV status left unknown.

Every sample yielded at least 6.5 million isolated PBMCs. Using a J-beta primer mix together with a sample-barcoded 5' primer, a second PCR was run for roughly 7 to 11 cycles. A template-switch adaptor with 12 random nucleotides tagged each cDNA molecule. One entry per CDR3 protein results from TCRdb running MiXCR on the 5' RACE reads. The sample shows more than 700,000 distinct CDR3 sequences, about 48% of them seen only once. The CDR3 has 16 amino acids. CDR1 SQVTM and CDR2 ANQGSEA come from the germline V gene. Trimming removed 5 bases at V and 0 bases at J, with 17 bases between. The origin of this receptor is an elderly man in good health. The V call is TRBV29-1, the J call TRBJ1-5; D may be TRBD1 (6 bases). The specimen was blood. The CDR3 DNA sequence: TGCAGCGTTTGGGACATCCCATGGGGTAGCAATCAGCCCCAGCATTTT. Translation gives CSVWDIPWGSNQPQHF. The full variable domain, its missing parts supplied by reference TRBV29-1 and TRBJ1-5, is SAVISQKPSRDICQRGTSLTIQCQVDSQVTMMFWYRQQPGQSLTLIATANQGSEATYESGFVIDKFPISRPNLTFSTLTVSNMSPEDSSIYLCSVWDIPWGSNQPQHFGDGTRLSIL.